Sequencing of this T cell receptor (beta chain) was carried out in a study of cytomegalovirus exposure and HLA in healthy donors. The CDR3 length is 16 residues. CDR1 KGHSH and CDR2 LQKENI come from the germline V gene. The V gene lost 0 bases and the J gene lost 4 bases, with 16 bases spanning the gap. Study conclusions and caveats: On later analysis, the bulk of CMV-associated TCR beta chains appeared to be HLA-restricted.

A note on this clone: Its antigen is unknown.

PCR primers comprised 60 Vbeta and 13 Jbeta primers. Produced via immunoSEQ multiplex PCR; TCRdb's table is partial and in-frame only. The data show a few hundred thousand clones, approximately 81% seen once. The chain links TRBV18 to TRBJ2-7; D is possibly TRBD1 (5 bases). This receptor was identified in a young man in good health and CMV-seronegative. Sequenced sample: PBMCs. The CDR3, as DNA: TGTGCCAGCTCACCACCCCTGGCAGGGCGTCGGTACGAGCAGTACTTC. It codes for CASSPPLAGRRYEQYF.